A single sample is the source of the 21 T cell receptor beta chains below, sequenced in a study of T cell responses to AZD1222 COVID-19 vaccine. TCRdb's table, derived via immunoSEQ multiplex PCR, lists solely in-frame clones and lacks some. The sample includes fewer than 200,000 clones, approximately 92% of them seen just once. Sample: peripheral blood, taken on day 0 of AZD1222 vaccination. The receptors were sampled from an adult in good health.

The genes are TRBV13 and TRBJ2-3; D is tentatively TRBD1 or TRBD2 (5 bases each). Trimming shortened V by 3 bases and J by 5 bases, and 18 bases separated the two germline ends. The CDR3 consists of 16 residues. Germline CDR1 PRHDT, CDR2 FYEKMQ (reference sequence). The CDR3 nucleotides read TGTGCCAGCAGCTTGGGGAGACAGTCGAACGGAGATACGCAGTATTTT. Residues: CASSLGRQSNGDTQYF.

V is TRBV9 and J is TRBJ1-2; tentatively, D is TRBD1 (6 bases). Trimming shortened V by 10 bases and J by 0 bases, and 16 bases separated the two germline ends. The CDR3 runs to 14 residues. Germline V lookup: CDR1 SGDLS, CDR2 YYNGEE. Here the CDR3 reads CAPTRGTTNYGYTF. DNA for the CDR3: TGTGCCCCGACCAGGGGAACCACTAACTATGGCTACACCTTC.

The chain joins TRBV10-3 to TRBJ1-2; D call uncertain. Trimming stripped 11 bases from V and 4 bases from J, with 8 bases between. CDR1 is ENHRY, CDR2 SYGVKD, per germline. The CDR3 has 10 amino acids. CDR3 coding DNA: TGTGCCCTCCCGGGCTATGGCTACACCTTC. Translation gives CALPGYGYTF.

This clone has a single count. The J gene is TRBJ2-7, the V gene TRBV7-9; TRBD1 aligns across 7 bases. V trimming: 4 bases; J trimming: 5 bases; junction bases outside the gene matches: 11. This CDR3 spans 15 amino acids. Germline V lookup: CDR1 SEHNR, CDR2 FQNEAQ (reference sequence). As DNA, the CDR3 is TGTGCCAGCAGCTCCCAGGGGACAGCAACTCACGAGCAGTACTTC. Translation: CASSSQGTATHEQYF.

The V and J genes are TRBV5-1 and TRBJ2-1; 11 bases are a match to TRBD2. The trim removed 4 bases at V and 4 bases at J, leaving 4 bases unmatched. Germline loops: CDR1 SGHRS, CDR2 YFSETQ. The CDR3 extends over 15 amino acids. The CDR3 protein is CASSLGTSGYNEQFF. In DNA form, the CDR3 reads TGCGCCAGCAGCCTCGGGACTAGCGGTTACAATGAGCAGTTCTTC. Together with reference TRBV5-1 and TRBJ2-1, the CDR3 gives the full variable domain: KAGVTQTPRYLIKTRGQQVTLSCSPISGHRSVSWYQQTPGQGLQFLFEYFSETQRNKGNFPGRFSGRQFSNSRSEMNVSTLELGDSALYLCASSLGTSGYNEQFFGPGTRLTVL.

This clone has a handful of counts. V is TRBV2 and J is TRBJ2-7; D tentatively reads TRBD1 or TRBD2 (5 bases each). The V end lost 4 bases, the J end lost 3 bases, and 16 bases lay between the germline ends. In germline, CDR1 is SNHLY, CDR2 FYNNEI. The CDR3 sequence is 15 residues long. CDR3 amino acids: CASSAPAGAHYEQYF. CDR3 sequence (DNA): TGTGCCAGCAGTGCCCCCGCCGGGGCCCACTACGAGCAGTACTTC.

This clone was observed once. The chain links TRBV5-1 to TRBJ1-1, with 7 nucleotides matching TRBD1. Looked up from germline, CDR1 is SGHRS and CDR2 is YFSETQ. CDR3 length: 15 amino acids. After removal of 0 bases from V and 1 base from J, the junction contained 3 bases not matched to a gene. CDR3 region: CASSLGQGANTEAFF. Here the CDR3 DNA reads TGCGCCAGCAGCTTGGGACAGGGCGCGAACACTGAAGCTTTCTTT.

The chain carries TRBV10-3 and TRBJ2-3, with 8 bases identical to TRBD2. Germline CDR1 and CDR2: ENHRY and SYGVKD. V lost 5 bases, J lost 6 bases, and 13 bases stayed unmatched. The CDR3 extends over 16 amino acids. CDR3 amino acids: CAISPRAGGSFDTQYF. The CDR3 nucleotides are TGTGCCATCAGTCCCCGGGCGGGGGGCTCCTTCGATACGCAGTATTTT.

The genes are TRBV27 and TRBJ2-2; D might be TRBD1 (5 bases). V was clipped by 2 bases and J by 9 bases, with 7 bases between them. The CDR3 runs to 12 residues. Germline CDR1 is MNHEY and CDR2 is SMNVEV (reference sequence). As DNA, the CDR3 is TGTGCCAGCAGTTTAAGGGGAAGGGAGCTGTTTTTT. Its protein product is CASSLRGRELFF.

The gene calls are TRBV3-1 (or the pseudogene TRBV3-2) and TRBJ2-7; 7 positions match TRBD1. Germline-derived CDR1 and CDR2 are LGHDT and YNNKEL (reference sequence). The trim removed 5 bases at V and 5 bases at J, leaving 6 bases unmatched. This CDR3 comprises 13 residues. CDR3 residues: CASSTRQGHEQYF. As DNA, the CDR3 is TGTGCCAGCAGCACAAGACAGGGCCACGAGCAGTACTTC.

The rearrangement links TRBV29-1 to TRBJ2-7, with D unclear. V was shortened by 4 bases and J by 2 bases, with 18 bases between the two germline ends. Germline CDR1 SQVTM, CDR2 ANQGSEA. This CDR3 spans 15 amino acids. This CDR3 reads CSVGFPSVSAYEQYF. The CDR3 DNA is TGCAGCGTTGGTTTCCCCTCAGTCTCGGCCTACGAGCAGTACTTC.

A single count supports this clone. V is TRBV30 and J is TRBJ2-5; the match to TRBD1 covers 8 bases. The CDR3 consists of 13 residues. The V segment lost 3 bases and the J segment 5 bases; nucleotides outside the gene matches: 5. Germline CDR1 GTSNPN, CDR2 SVGIG (reference sequence). CDR3 in amino acids: CAWRLPGGETQYF. CDR3 DNA sequence: TGTGCCTGGAGGCTCCCAGGGGGCGAGACCCAGTACTTC. The complete variable domain, with remaining parts taken from reference TRBV30 and TRBJ2-5, reads SQTIHQWPATLVQPVGSPLSLECTVEGTSNPNLYWYRQAAGRGLQLLFYSVGIGQISSEVPQNLSASRPQDRQFILSSKKLLLSDSGFYLCAWRLPGGETQYFGPGTRLLVL.

The genes are TRBV19 and TRBJ2-3; D could derive from TRBD1 or TRBD2 (5 bases each). Deletions cut 5 bases from V and 3 bases from J, with 12 bases between. The CDR3 has 14 residues. Per germline, CDR1 LNHDA and CDR2 SQIVND (reference sequence). This CDR3 reads CASSRRWGTDTQYF. Written as DNA, the CDR3 is TGTGCCAGTAGTCGACGGTGGGGGACAGATACGCAGTATTTT.

The V gene is TRBV29-1, the J gene TRBJ1-1; unclear D gene. Germline V gene lookup returns CDR1 SQVTM and CDR2 ANQGSEA. With 7 bases removed from V and 6 bases from J, the gap between germline ends came to 18 bases. CDR3 length: 13 residues. CDR3 sequence (DNA): TGCAGCGGACAACCGCGGAACTCCGCTGAAGCTTTCTTT. Translating it yields CSGQPRNSAEAFF.

In nucleotides, the CDR3 is TGTGCAAGTCGCTTGAGCCCGGGACAGGGTGCGTATAATTCACCCCTCCACTTT. It yields the protein CASRLSPGQGAYNSPLHF. The chain has TRBV12-2 and TRBJ1-6; the tabulated D call, TRBD1, remains unverified against the DNA. TRBV12-2 is a known pseudogene. The CDR3 length is 18 residues.

J is TRBJ2-7 and V is TRBV10-2; D might be TRBD2 (6 bases). The CDR3 totals 13 residues. CDR1 and CDR2 (germline): WSHSY, SAAADI. V was trimmed by 3 bases and J by 3 bases, leaving 9 bases between them. In DNA, the CDR3 is TGCGCCAGCAGTGACTCCGGGGGCTACGAGCAGTACTTC. Its translation is CASSDSGGYEQYF.

This chain links TRBV30 with TRBJ1-5, with 7 bases aligning to TRBD1. V lost 4 bases, J lost 8 bases, and 8 bases stayed unmatched. The germline V gene encodes CDR1 GTSNPN and CDR2 SVGIG (reference sequence). This CDR3 comprises 13 residues. CDR3 in DNA: TGTGCCTGGAAGGGACAGCCCGGTGAGCCCCAGCATTTT. Translation gives CAWKGQPGEPQHF.

The chain couples TRBV10-3 to TRBJ1-4, with D uncertain. Germline CDR1 ENHRY, CDR2 SYGVKD. There are 14 residues in the CDR3. With 6 bases removed from V and 2 bases from J, the gap between germline ends came to 10 bases. This CDR3 reads CAIREGSTNEKLFF. CDR3 sequence (DNA): TGTGCCATCAGGGAGGGTTCCACTAATGAAAAACTGTTTTTT.

This rearrangement joins TRBV30 to TRBJ1-2, with 7 positions matching TRBD1. V shed 2 bases, J shed 4 bases, and the junction held 10 bases outside the gene matches. The CDR3 extends over 15 amino acids. Germline CDR1 is GTSNPN and CDR2 is SVGIG (reference sequence). The CDR3: CAWSLPRTGTYGYTF. The CDR3 region has the DNA TGTGCCTGGAGTTTGCCCCGGACAGGAACCTATGGCTACACCTTC.

The chain has TRBV12-3 or TRBV12-4 and TRBJ1-6; no clear D. V was cut by 1 base and J by 14 bases, with 12 bases left in between. The CDR3 totals 13 residues. CDR3 sequence (DNA): TGTGCCAGCAGTTTAGTTACTTCCGGGTCCCTCCACTTT. Protein sequence: CASSLVTSGSLHF.

This clone was recorded a few times. The V gene is TRBV5-5, the J gene TRBJ1-1, with D tentatively TRBD1 (5 bases). CDR3 size: 17 residues. Germline V CDR1 and CDR2: SGHKS, YYEKEE (reference sequence). The ends were cut back, 5 bases at V and 0 bases at J, with 20 bases in the middle. The CDR3: CASRPSGARGLNTEAFF. The DNA of the CDR3 is TGTGCCAGCAGACCCTCCGGGGCAAGAGGGCTGAACACTGAAGCTTTCTTT.